This T cell receptor (beta chain) was obtained from a study of control samples from healthy donors and cancer patients. The V gene lost 7 bases and the J gene lost 0 bases, with 10 bases spanning the gap. The CDR3 spans 14 residues. Germline-derived CDR1 and CDR2 are SNHLY and FYNNEI. Using immunoSEQ multiplex PCR, the repertoire was profiled, and TCRdb retains in-frame clones only, with some absent. Among tens of thousands of clones, roughly 90% were seen once, and the ten largest hold 13% to 15%. Sequenced input: blood. The chain joins TRBV2 to TRBJ1-5; D call uncertain. This receptor was obtained from a woman aged 70-85 years in good health. In nucleotides, the CDR3 is TGTGCCAGCACCGGTGGCAATAGCAATCAGCCCCAGCATTTT. It codes for CASTGGNSNQPQHF.